This T cell receptor beta chain appears in the sequencing data of a study of blood T cell repertoires in COVID-19. Measured with immunoSEQ multiplex PCR; TCRdb has only the in-frame clones, and not every one. The sample consists of approximately 40,000 clones, nearly 90% of them appearing once. The sample comprised peripheral blood. The clonotype originates from a human donor in a cohort sampled during active COVID-19.

The CDR3 reads CASSSGGMNTEAFF. The CDR3, as DNA: TGCGCCAGCAGCTCGGGGGGGATGAACACTGAAGCTTTCTTT. J is TRBJ1-1 and V is TRBV4-1; tentative D call: TRBD1 (5 bases). The germline V gene encodes CDR1 MGHRA and CDR2 YSYEKL. Trimming took off 5 bases at V and 0 bases at J, with 10 bases between the two ends. The CDR3 totals 14 residues.